A single sample gave rise to the 17 T cell receptor beta chains below, sequenced in a study of T cells in Graves' hyperthyroidism and ophthalmopathy. RNA transcripts provided the source from which TCR beta CDR3 regions were amplified. The TCR CDR3 first-round RT-PCR relied on the HTBI primer set. TCRdb reprocessed the multiplex PCR reads with MiXCR, giving one entry per CDR3 protein. The table includes nearly 600,000 distinct CDR3 sequences, around 14% detected once. The specimen was blood. Every receptor here comes from a woman under 30 with Graves' ophthalmopathy.

This clonotype has a count of ten or more. The chain couples TRBV30 to TRBJ1-5; D remains unclear. Germline V gene lookup returns CDR1 GTSNPN and CDR2 SVGIG (reference sequence). The CDR3 totals 14 residues. The ends were cut back, 2 bases at V and 7 bases at J, with 15 bases in the middle. CDR3 region: CAWSQGTAGQPQHF. The CDR3 DNA reads as TGTGCCTGGAGTCAAGGCACTGCGGGGCAGCCCCAGCATTTT.

The rearrangement uses TRBV7-9 and TRBJ2-1, with a possible D match to TRBD2 (5 bases). This CDR3 is 17 amino acids long. Germline CDR1 and CDR2: SEHNR and FQNEAQ (reference sequence). The V end was cut by 0 bases, the J end by 0 bases, with 12 bases between. This CDR3 is CASSLAGAHLSYNEQFF. Written as DNA, the CDR3 is TGTGCCAGCAGCTTAGCGGGAGCCCACCTCTCCTACAATGAGCAGTTCTTC.

This clonotype came up once. The chain recombines TRBV7-2 with TRBJ2-1, with 9 nucleotides matching TRBD2. Looked up from germline, CDR1 is SGHTA and CDR2 is FQGNSA. With V trimmed by 1 base and J by 2 bases, 9 bases remained unmatched. The length of the CDR3 is 18 residues. The CDR3: CASSLEFAGGEAYNEQFF. Here the CDR3 DNA reads TGTGCCAGCAGCTTAGAGTTCGCGGGAGGGGAGGCCTACAATGAGCAGTTCTTC.

A few counts support this clonotype. This chain joins TRBV6-1 and TRBJ2-2, with D possibly being TRBD1 (6 bases). The CDR3 covers 15 residues. V was trimmed by 5 bases and J by 1 base, leaving 11 bases between them. The germline CDR1 and CDR2 sequences are MNHNS and SASEGT. In DNA form, the CDR3 reads TGTGCCAGCAGTCTTGACAGGTTGAACACCGGGGAGCTGTTTTTT. It is translated as CASSLDRLNTGELFF.

The chain couples TRBV28 to TRBJ2-7; TRBD2 aligns across 8 bases. Germline CDR1 MDHEN, CDR2 SYDVKM. CDR3 length: 14 residues. V lost 3 bases to trimming and J lost 5 bases; unmatched junction nucleotides: 6. The CDR3: CASSLPLAAHEQYF. In DNA form, the CDR3 reads TGTGCCAGCAGTTTGCCACTAGCGGCCCACGAGCAGTACTTC. Drawing the rest from reference TRBV28 and TRBJ2-7, the complete variable domain is DVKVTQSSRYLVKRTGEKVFLECVQDMDHENMFWYRQDPGLGLRLIYFSYDVKMKEKGDIPEGYSVSREKKERFSLILESASTNQTSMYLCASSLPLAAHEQYFGPGTRLTVT.

Only a few counts were recorded for this clonotype. The genes are TRBV19 and TRBJ2-7, with D maybe TRBD1 (6 bases). V was pared by 9 bases and J by 6 bases, with 18 bases between. Per germline, CDR1 LNHDA and CDR2 SQIVND (reference sequence). CDR3 length: 13 amino acids. CDR3 sequence: CASDPGEGSEQYF. Here the CDR3 DNA reads TGTGCCAGCGACCCAGGGGAAGGTAGCGAGCAGTACTTC.

This clonotype was counted at least ten times. The CDR3 here is CASSPLRSTYQETQYF. The DNA for the CDR3 is TGTGCCAGCAGTCCCTTGAGGTCCACGTACCAAGAGACCCAGTACTTC. The chain combines TRBV28 with TRBJ2-5, with D unclear. V was pared by 5 bases and J by 0 bases, with 16 bases between. CDR1 and CDR2 (germline): MDHEN, SYDVKM. The CDR3 loop spans 16 amino acids. Supplemented by reference TRBV28 and TRBJ2-5, the full variable domain reads DVKVTQSSRYLVKRTGEKVFLECVQDMDHENMFWYRQDPGLGLRLIYFSYDVKMKEKGDIPEGYSVSREKKERFSLILESASTNQTSMYLCASSPLRSTYQETQYFGPGTRLLVL.

This clonotype occurred many times. The V and J genes are TRBV6-1 and TRBJ2-3; 10 bases map to TRBD2. This CDR3 comprises 14 residues. After removal of 7 bases from V and 3 bases from J, the junction contained 4 bases not matched to a gene. CDR1 and CDR2 from the germline V gene are MNHNS and SASEGT. DNA for the CDR3: TGTGCCAGCATCGAGCGGGAGGGGACAGATACGCAGTATTTT. The encoded protein is CASIEREGTDTQYF.

This clonotype was counted only a few times. The chain couples TRBV2 to TRBJ1-3, with 8 nucleotides matching TRBD1. The CDR3 has 13 residues. Germline CDR1 reads SNHLY; CDR2 reads FYNNEI. Trimming took 11 bases from V and 2 from J; bases not matched to a gene: 5. CDR3 in DNA: TGTGCCGGAACAGGGGGAACTGGAAACACCATATATTTT. This gives the protein CAGTGGTGNTIYF.

This clonotype was picked up many times. The chain has TRBV6-5 and TRBJ1-1, with TRBD1 identical over 7 bases. The CDR3 loop spans 15 amino acids. V shed 0 bases and J 4 bases; nucleotides not matched to a gene: 5. Germline V gives CDR1 MNHEY, CDR2 SVGAGI. The CDR3 sequence: CASSYSERGPTEAFF. CDR3 DNA sequence: TGTGCCAGCAGTTACTCGGAGAGGGGGCCCACTGAAGCTTTCTTT.

This clonotype occurred many times. The chain is built from TRBV3-1 and TRBJ2-3; 8 nucleotides match TRBD2. CDR1 and CDR2 (germline): LGHDT, YNNKEL (reference sequence). The CDR3 contains 20 residues. V dropped 3 bases and J dropped 4; count of bases not matched to a gene: 21. The CDR3 nucleotides are TGTGCCAGCAGCCAGGAAATTCTCACCCACGAGCGGGAGTATTCAGATACGCAGTATTTT. This encodes CASSQEILTHEREYSDTQYF.

The chain uses TRBV5-1 and TRBJ2-7; D is undetermined. Per the germline V gene, CDR1 is SGHRS and CDR2 is YFSETQ. This CDR3 contains 13 residues. V dropped 1 base and J dropped 0 bases, with 5 bases sitting between them. CDR3 DNA: TGCGCCAGCAGCTTGATGGACTCCTACGAGCAGTACTTC. Protein: CASSLMDSYEQYF.

This clonotype was counted a few times. The rearrangement joins TRBV6-2 or TRBV6-3 to TRBJ2-2, with D tentatively TRBD1 or TRBD2 (5 bases each). CDR3 length: 15 amino acids. CDR1 is MNHEY, CDR2 SVGEGT, per germline. Trimming pared 2 bases from V and 2 bases from J, leaving 9 bases between. CDR3 amino acids: CASSYRGGNTGELFF. The CDR3 DNA reads TGTGCCAGCAGTTACCGGGGCGGAAACACCGGGGAGCTGTTTTTT.

This clonotype was detected ten times or more. This chain uses TRBV2 with TRBJ2-3; D might be TRBD2 (5 bases). The V end lost 7 bases, the J end lost 2 bases, and 10 bases lay between the germline ends. The CDR3 spans 13 residues. Looked up from germline, CDR1 is SNHLY and CDR2 is FYNNEI. As DNA, the CDR3 is TGTGCCAGCACCGGGGTGGACACAGATACGCAGTATTTT. Amino acid sequence: CASTGVDTDTQYF.

J is TRBJ1-2 and V is TRBV12-3 or TRBV12-4; D call uncertain. Trimming took off 4 bases at V and 9 bases at J, with 3 bases between the two ends. The CDR3 spans 9 residues. CDR3 residues: CASSSSYTF. CDR3 DNA sequence: TGTGCCAGCAGTTCGAGCTACACCTTC.

This sequence joins TRBV19 and TRBJ2-7, with D perhaps matching TRBD1 (5 bases). The germline V gene has CDR1 LNHDA and CDR2 SQIVND (reference sequence). V was cut by 4 bases and J by 0 bases, with 10 bases left in between. This CDR3 is built from 14 residues. The CDR3 DNA sequence: TGTGCCAGTAGTAGAGCAGGGCTCTCCTACGAGCAGTACTTC. Translated, it gives CASSRAGLSYEQYF.

The rearrangement links TRBV6-6 to TRBJ2-4; D not resolved. The germline CDR1 and CDR2 sequences are MNHNY and SVGAGI (reference sequence). CDR3 length equals 15 residues. Between the trimmed V and J ends, which lost 0 bases and 9 bases, there was a span of 15 bases. The CDR3 reads CASSYSSLLGSIQYF. The CDR3 region has the DNA TGTGCCAGCAGTTACTCTTCACTCCTTGGGTCCATTCAGTACTTC.